Following are 30 T cell receptor beta chains from one sample sequenced in a study of response to subunit inactivated influenza vaccine. TCRdb reprocessed the RT-PCR reads via MiXCR and lists one record per CDR3 protein. This table holds fewer than 400,000 distinct CDR3 sequences, roughly 22% found once. The sample was PBMCs from blood, taken approximately 20 months after vaccination. The receptors come from a man between 45 and 75 years old who received an inactivated influenza vaccine.

At least ten counts were recorded for this clonotype. V gene TRBV4-3 combines with J gene TRBJ1-5; 8 bases are shared with TRBD1. The V segment lost 4 bases and the J segment 6 bases; nucleotides outside the gene matches: 8. Germline CDR1 reads LGHNA; CDR2 reads YSLEER. The CDR3 has 15 residues. CDR3 sequence: CASSRDRGGSQPQHF. CDR3 nucleotide sequence: TGCGCCAGCAGCCGAGACAGGGGCGGTAGTCAGCCCCAGCATTTT.

This clonotype was counted ten times or more. Written as DNA, the CDR3 is TGCGCCAGCAGCATAGGGACAGGGAGCTACACCTTC. This encodes CASSIGTGSYTF. V usage is TRBV5-1 and J usage is TRBJ1-2, with 9 bases that match TRBD1. CDR1 is SGHRS and CDR2 is YFSETQ in the germline V gene. The V and J ends lost 4 bases and 9 bases, in that order; junction bases with no gene match: 4. The length of the CDR3 is 12 residues.

The rearrangement uses TRBV29-1 and TRBJ2-1, with D tentatively TRBD2 (6 bases). Trimming shortened V by 7 bases and J by 4 bases, and 20 bases separated the two germline ends. Germline loops: CDR1 SQVTM, CDR2 ANQGSEA. CDR3 length: 15 residues. The chain's CDR3 is CSGRDSLRDYNEQFF. CDR3 coding DNA: TGCAGCGGTCGGGACTCCCTAAGAGATTACAATGAGCAGTTCTTC.

V is TRBV4-1 and J is TRBJ1-4, with 8 bases aligning to TRBD1. V dropped 0 bases and J dropped 7; count of bases not matched to a gene: 10. The CDR3 length is 17 residues. Germline CDR1 is MGHRA and CDR2 is YSYEKL. The CDR3 bases are TGCGCCAGCAGCCAAGAACAGGGGGGTACTAAGCGTGAAAAACTGTTTTTT. This gives the protein CASSQEQGGTKREKLFF.

The chain carries TRBV11-2 and TRBJ1-5; D is ambiguous. V dropped 1 base and J dropped 0 bases, with 10 bases sitting between them. CDR1 SGHAT and CDR2 FQNNGV come from the germline V gene. This CDR3 spans 16 amino acids. CDR3 loop: CASSLGNSLSNQPQHF. DNA for the CDR3: TGTGCCAGCAGCTTAGGTAACAGCCTTAGCAATCAGCCCCAGCATTTT.

This sequence joins TRBV6-2 or TRBV6-3 and TRBJ2-6; D could derive from TRBD1 or TRBD2 (5 bases each). From germline, CDR1 is MNHEY and CDR2 SVGEGT. The V gene lost 5 bases and the J gene lost 0 bases, with 17 bases spanning the gap. The CDR3 has 18 amino acids. In DNA form, the CDR3 reads TGTGCCAGCAGTACGGAACCGGGACGGACCTCTGGGGCCAACGTCCTGACTTTC. It is translated as CASSTEPGRTSGANVLTF.

This rearrangement joins TRBV4-2 to TRBJ2-3, with D possibly being TRBD2 (5 bases). In germline, CDR1 is LGHNA, CDR2 YNFKEQ. The CDR3 sequence is 13 residues long. Trimming took 4 bases from V and 9 from J, leaving 14 bases between them. CDR3 sequence: CASSPGNGKTQYF. As DNA, the CDR3 is TGTGCCAGCAGCCCCGGGAACGGGAAGACGCAGTATTTT.

The CDR3 DNA reads TGCGCCAGCAGCCACAGAGACAGAGACACTGAAGCTTTCTTT. This codes for CASSHRDRDTEAFF. The chain is built from TRBV4-3 and TRBJ1-1, with TRBD1 as a possible D gene (5 bases). Germline CDR1 is LGHNA and CDR2 is YSLEER. The length of the CDR3 is 14 residues. Trimming cost V 3 bases and J 3 bases, with 11 bases left between them.

This clonotype was seen only a few times. V gene TRBV20-1 combines with J gene TRBJ1-1, with a weak D call TRBD1 (6 bases). Germline loops: CDR1 DFQATT, CDR2 SNEGSKA (reference sequence). V was trimmed by 4 bases and J by 1 base, leaving 13 bases between them. The CDR3 consists of 14 residues. The CDR3 sequence: CSANPRGWNTEAFF. As DNA, the CDR3 is TGCAGTGCTAACCCCAGGGGATGGAACACTGAAGCTTTCTTT.

This clonotype was found a few times. At one end, the junction sequence differs from germline, possibly due to a read error. J is TRBJ1-1 and V is TRBV6-1; the match to TRBD1 covers 7 bases. CDR3 size: 14 residues. Germline V CDR1 and CDR2: MNHNS, SASEGT. Here the CDR3 DNA reads TGTGCCAGCACTAAGACAGGGATGAACACTGAAGTTTTCTTT. Its translation is CASTKTGMNTEVFF.

This clonotype was counted only a few times. This chain connects TRBV4-1 to TRBJ1-1; D unresolved. CDR3 length: 13 residues. The germline V gene encodes CDR1 MGHRA and CDR2 YSYEKL. Trimming removed 1 base from V and 4 bases from J, with 7 bases in between. The CDR3 DNA is TGCGCCAGCAGCCAAGTAAAAGGCACTGAAGCTTTCTTT. The encoded protein is CASSQVKGTEAFF.

V and J are TRBV7-2 and TRBJ2-2; TRBD1 matches 8 bases. J was trimmed by 7 bases and V by 7 bases; bases with no gene match: 11. The CDR3 length is 15 residues. CDR1 and CDR2 from the germline V gene are SGHTA and FQGNSA. Written as DNA, the CDR3 is TGTGCCAGCAACCCCGGGCAGGGGGCGATCGGGGAGCTGTTTTTT. Its translation is CASNPGQGAIGELFF.

This clonotype was seen a handful of times. This chain connects TRBV29-1 to TRBJ2-7, with 8 bases lining up with TRBD2. Per the germline V gene, CDR1 is SQVTM and CDR2 is ANQGSEA. This CDR3 region has 11 residues. The V and J ends lost 7 bases and 5 bases, in that order; junction bases with no gene match: 4. This CDR3 reads CSAGLADEQYF. CDR3 bases: TGCAGCGCAGGACTAGCTGACGAGCAGTACTTC.

The V call is TRBV9, the J call TRBJ2-1; no clear D gene. The CDR3 runs 13 residues. Trimming stripped 3 bases from V and 10 bases from J, with 14 bases between. Germline CDR1 SGDLS, CDR2 YYNGEE. The CDR3 DNA sequence: TGTGCCAGCAGCGGCAATTCGATCGCAGAGCAGTTCTTC. Residues: CASSGNSIAEQFF.

The chain has TRBV4-3 and TRBJ1-3; 7 bases are shared with TRBD1. The CDR3 runs 17 residues. V was clipped by 1 base and J by 2 bases; unmatched bases: 8. From germline, CDR1 is LGHNA and CDR2 YSLEER. The CDR3 DNA follows: TGCGCCAGCAGCCAAGTGCCCACAGGGGAACCTGGAAACACCATATATTTT. Translated, it gives CASSQVPTGEPGNTIYF.

This clonotype was detected a few times. The rearrangement joins TRBV7-9 to TRBJ2-1; 12 bases fit TRBD2. Germline loops: CDR1 SEHNR, CDR2 FQNEAQ (reference sequence). The CDR3 has 16 amino acids. The V segment lost 1 base and the J segment 4 bases; nucleotides outside the gene matches: 2. CDR3 residues: CASSLGTSGGYNEQFF. The CDR3 DNA reads as TGTGCCAGCAGCTTAGGTACTAGCGGGGGGTACAATGAGCAGTTCTTC.

This clonotype was picked up a small number of times. This chain links TRBV7-9 with TRBJ2-1; TRBD1 matches 8 bases. Trimming at V came to 5 bases and at J to 12 bases, leaving 6 bases not matched to a gene. The CDR3 has 12 amino acids. Germline values: CDR1 SEHNR, CDR2 FQNEAQ (reference sequence). The CDR3 spells CASSTRDRTQFF. CDR3 bases: TGTGCCAGCAGCACCCGGGACAGGACGCAGTTCTTC.

V is TRBV2 and J is TRBJ1-5; D may be TRBD1 (5 bases). Trimming removed 7 bases at V and 0 bases at J, with 10 bases between. CDR1 and CDR2 (germline): SNHLY, FYNNEI. The CDR3 totals 14 residues. The CDR3 loop is CASMEGLSNQPQHF. CDR3 in DNA: TGTGCCAGCATGGAGGGGCTTAGCAATCAGCCCCAGCATTTT.

As regards this clonotype: The CDR3 ends on some other residue instead of the conserved phenylalanine or tryptophan, so this is likely a read error. The CDR3 is CASIQLYTGYLEAFS. The CDR3, as DNA: TGTGCCAGCATCCAATTGTACACAGGGTACCTTGAAGCTTTCTCT. The chain uses TRBV6-2 or TRBV6-3 and TRBJ1-1, with D possibly being TRBD1 (6 bases). CDR3 length: 15 residues. Trimming cost V 7 bases and J 7 bases, with 22 bases left between them. CDR1 is MNHEY, CDR2 SVGEGT, per germline.

In this sample, this clonotype turned up a few times. The gene calls are TRBV29-1 and TRBJ1-3; no firm D call. There are 14 residues in the CDR3. The germline V and J ends were trimmed by 1 base and 4 bases, with 11 bases remaining between them. The germline V gene encodes CDR1 SQVTM and CDR2 ANQGSEA. This CDR3 reads CSVEGVSTGNTIYF. DNA for the CDR3: TGCAGCGTTGAAGGGGTATCCACCGGAAACACCATATATTTT.

This clonotype appeared many times. The chain employs TRBV7-2 and TRBJ1-2; D is unresolved. CDR3 length equals 11 residues. Per the germline V gene, CDR1 is SGHTA and CDR2 is FQGNSA. Trimming pared 1 base from V and 8 bases from J, leaving 5 bases between. The CDR3 loop is CASSLDKGYTF. Here the CDR3 DNA reads TGTGCCAGCAGCTTAGACAAGGGCTACACCTTC.

This clonotype has just a few counts. This chain links TRBV27 with TRBJ1-5, with 7 nucleotides matching TRBD1. This CDR3 has 16 amino acids. Germline lookup yields CDR1 MNHEY and CDR2 SMNVEV (reference sequence). V lost 10 bases and J lost 7; bases outside the gene matches: 19. CDR3 sequence (DNA): TGTGCCAAAAATCGGAAGGGGGCTGGCGGGGAGCAGCCCCAGCATTTT. The encoded protein is CAKNRKGAGGEQPQHF.

The V gene is TRBV7-2, the J gene TRBJ1-2; D is possibly TRBD1 (5 bases). Trimming pared 1 base from V and 3 bases from J, leaving 15 bases between. Germline CDR1 and CDR2: SGHTA and FQGNSA. This CDR3 comprises 16 residues. CDR3 sequence reads: CASSLERQGSYYGYTF. CDR3 coding DNA: TGTGCCAGCAGCTTAGAGCGGCAGGGCTCTTACTATGGCTACACCTTC.

This clonotype was picked up one time. This chain uses TRBV30 with TRBJ1-5; TRBD1 matches at 9 bases. J lost 0 bases, V lost 1 base, and 10 bases had no gene match. The CDR3 extends over 18 amino acids. Germline CDR1 GTSNPN, CDR2 SVGIG (reference sequence). The CDR3: CAWSGGQGIRYSNQPQHF. CDR3 sequence (DNA): TGTGCCTGGAGTGGGGGACAGGGCATCCGATATAGCAATCAGCCCCAGCATTTT.

Ten or more counts support this clonotype. This sequence joins TRBV20-1 and TRBJ1-1, with 9 bases identical to TRBD1. Per the germline V gene, CDR1 is DFQATT and CDR2 is SNEGSKA (reference sequence). The trim removed 4 bases at V and 6 bases at J, leaving 12 bases unmatched. The CDR3 is made up of 15 amino acids. CDR3 coding DNA: TGCAGTGCTAAAAACGCCGGGACAGGGATCGCTGAAGCTTTCTTT. As protein: CSAKNAGTGIAEAFF.

The sample holds a few counts of this clonotype. The rearrangement links TRBV20-1 to TRBJ1-2; the D is unclear. CDR3 size: 15 residues. Germline CDR1 reads DFQATT; CDR2 reads SNEGSKA (reference sequence). Deletions cut 2 bases from V and 0 bases from J, with 13 bases between. The CDR3 bases are TGCAGTGCTAGACCCCCCAGGCCAGCTAACTATGGCTACACCTTC. It yields the protein CSARPPRPANYGYTF.

This clonotype occurred a few times. The chain uses TRBV7-9 and TRBJ1-1; no reliable D call. V lost 5 bases, J lost 4 bases, and 11 bases lay in between. This CDR3 has 13 amino acids. CDR1 SEHNR and CDR2 FQNEAQ come from the germline V gene (reference sequence). Here the CDR3 DNA reads TGTGCCAGCAGCGGAACCCTGCGCACTGAAGCTTTCTTT. Its protein product is CASSGTLRTEAFF.

The chain carries TRBV12-3 or TRBV12-4 and TRBJ2-1; D call uncertain. V lost 6 bases, J lost 7 bases, and 19 bases lay in between. This CDR3 has 15 residues. As DNA, the CDR3 is TGTGCCAGCAGCCTCTCCCGGCTAGTTAGTAATGAGCAGTTCTTC. This encodes CASSLSRLVSNEQFF.

The chain joins TRBV11-2 to TRBJ1-1; no definite D call. CDR3 length: 13 amino acids. Germline V CDR1 and CDR2: SGHAT, FQNNGV. The V end lost 5 bases, the J end lost 5 bases, and 12 bases lay between the germline ends. CDR3 coding DNA: TGTGCCAGCAGCCTGGGGAGTGTAACTGAAGCTTTCTTT. Translating gives CASSLGSVTEAFF.

This chain connects TRBV5-1 to TRBJ2-5; 8 bases match TRBD1. This CDR3 contains 15 residues. CDR1 is SGHRS, CDR2 YFSETQ, per germline. Losses at the gene ends were 1 base for V and 4 bases for J; bases not matched to a gene: 6. In nucleotides, the CDR3 is TGCGCCAGCAGCTTGTGGACAGGGAAGGGAGAGACCCAGTACTTC. This sequence encodes CASSLWTGKGETQYF.